The 29 T cell receptor beta chains below were found in one sample sequenced in a study of CD8 T cells in Susac syndrome. It was with random hexamers that roughly 0.45 to 1 ug RNA was reverse transcribed. TCRdb reanalysed the immunoSEQ multiplex PCR reads using MiXCR and keeps one entry per CDR3 protein. The sample yields roughly 200,000 distinct CDR3 sequences, 75% to 95% seen once. The sample consisted of CD4+ T cells from PBMCs. Receptor source: a human donor with Susac syndrome.

The chain is built from TRBV7-3 and TRBJ2-3; D not resolved. The germline V gene has CDR1 SGHTA and CDR2 FQGTGA. V gave up 5 bases and J gave up 3 bases, with 9 bases separating them. The CDR3 has 13 residues. The CDR3 DNA reads as TGTGCCAGCAGCGACTCTGCTACAGATACGCAGTATTTT. It translates to CASSDSATDTQYF.

The rearrangement uses TRBV7-2 and TRBJ2-5, with TRBD2 identical over 7 bases. Germline V lookup: CDR1 SGHTA, CDR2 FQGNSA. This CDR3 is built from 15 residues. With V trimmed by 8 bases and J by 5 bases, 14 bases remained unmatched. This CDR3 reads CASALLGGARETQYF. The CDR3 DNA is TGTGCCAGCGCCCTGTTGGGAGGGGCGAGGGAGACCCAGTACTTC.

Only a few counts were recorded for this clonotype. The chain employs TRBV5-1 and TRBJ2-1; D is undetermined. Trimming removed 3 bases from V and 8 bases from J, with 9 bases in between. CDR3 length: 12 amino acids. CDR1 is SGHRS, CDR2 YFSETQ, per germline. Written as DNA, the CDR3 is TGCGCCAGCAGCTCGGAGAACGATGAGCAGTTCTTC. Protein: CASSSENDEQFF.

The genes are TRBV19 and TRBJ2-3; TRBD2 matches 8 bases. V gave up 1 base and J gave up 3 bases; unmatched junction bases: 0. This CDR3 has 14 residues. Per germline, CDR1 LNHDA and CDR2 SQIVND (reference sequence). CDR3 residues: CASSIAGGTDTQYF. The CDR3, as DNA: TGTGCCAGTAGTATAGCGGGGGGGACAGATACGCAGTATTTT.

The chain combines TRBV5-1 with TRBJ2-3, with D perhaps matching TRBD1 (5 bases). The CDR3 has 16 amino acids. Germline-derived CDR1 and CDR2 are SGHRS and YFSETQ. V shed 0 bases and J shed 0 bases, with 11 bases lying between them. CDR3 in amino acids: CASSLDRQSSTDTQYF. DNA of the CDR3: TGCGCCAGCAGCTTGGACCGACAGAGTAGCACAGATACGCAGTATTTT.

The V gene is TRBV28, the J gene TRBJ2-3, with 8 positions matching TRBD1. Per the germline V gene, CDR1 is MDHEN and CDR2 is SYDVKM. Trimming took 3 bases from V and 8 from J; bases not matched to a gene: 4. The CDR3 length is 13 residues. The CDR3: CASSFQGAITQYF. The DNA for the CDR3 is TGTGCCAGCAGTTTCCAGGGGGCGATTACGCAGTATTTT.

The CDR3 is CASSQNSGKQFF. CDR3 nucleotide sequence: TGTGCCAGCAGCCAAAACTCGGGGAAGCAGTTCTTC. The chain joins TRBV3-1 to TRBJ2-1; tentative D call: TRBD2 (5 bases). Germline V gene sequence: CDR1 LGHDT, CDR2 YNNKEL (reference sequence). The length of the CDR3 is 12 residues. Trimming cost V 2 bases and J 11 bases, with 10 bases left between them.

The CDR3: CASSSLGYGYTF. The CDR3 DNA reads as TGTGCCAGCAGTTCCTTAGGCTATGGCTACACCTTC. The gene calls are TRBV12-3 or TRBV12-4 and TRBJ1-2; D unresolved. The CDR3 is 12 residues long. V lost 4 bases, J lost 4 bases, and 7 bases lay in between.

The chain joins TRBV9 to TRBJ2-3, with TRBD2 matching over 7 bases. Germline loops: CDR1 SGDLS, CDR2 YYNGEE. Trimming at V came to 5 bases and at J to 2 bases, leaving 11 bases not matched to a gene. CDR3 length: 16 amino acids. CDR3 amino acids: CASSGLSGIFTDTQYF. The DNA of the CDR3 is TGTGCCAGCAGTGGACTCAGCGGGATTTTCACAGATACGCAGTATTTT.

The CDR3 nucleotides read TGTGCCAGCAGTACTTACCTGATCGGCTACACCTTC. Protein: CASSTYLIGYTF. This sequence joins TRBV6-2 or TRBV6-3 and TRBJ1-2; D call uncertain. The CDR3 consists of 12 residues. Germline assignment: CDR1 MNHEY and CDR2 SVGEGT. V lost 5 bases to trimming and J lost 8 bases, with 12 bases between them.

The CDR3 protein is CASMAGTEETQYF. CDR3 nucleotide sequence: TGTGCCAGCATGGCGGGGACAGAAGAGACCCAGTACTTC. The chain is built from TRBV2 and TRBJ2-5, with D tentatively TRBD1 (7 bases). Trimming took off 7 bases at V and 3 bases at J, with 12 bases between the two ends. This CDR3 has 13 residues. Germline V gene data show CDR1 as SNHLY and CDR2 as FYNNEI.

The chain is built from TRBV12-3 or TRBV12-4 and TRBJ1-4; 7 positions match TRBD1. The V gene end was trimmed by 6 bases and the J gene end by 6 bases; junction bases not matched to a gene: 4. This CDR3 has 13 residues. The CDR3 spells CASRGTAHEKLFF. CDR3 nucleotides: TGTGCCAGCAGGGGGACAGCGCATGAAAAACTGTTTTTT.

The chain combines TRBV15 with TRBJ1-1; D unclear. Germline V CDR1 and CDR2: LNHNV, YYDKDF (reference sequence). V lost 0 bases and J lost 6, with 11 bases in between. This CDR3 spans 14 amino acids. CDR3 protein: CATSRDAWVAEAFF. The DNA for the CDR3 is TGTGCCACCAGCAGAGACGCTTGGGTAGCTGAAGCTTTCTTT.

This rearrangement joins TRBV20-1 to TRBJ2-5, with 11 bases aligning to TRBD2. V trimming: 4 bases; J trimming: 4 bases; junction bases outside the gene matches: 8. Looked up from germline, CDR1 is DFQATT and CDR2 is SNEGSKA (reference sequence). The CDR3 length is 15 residues. CDR3 coding DNA: TGCAGTGCTATGACTAGCGGGAAGTTTTCAGAGACCCAGTACTTC. Its translation: CSAMTSGKFSETQYF.

The chain employs TRBV30 and TRBJ1-5; D unresolved. The CDR3 has 13 amino acids. CDR1 is GTSNPN and CDR2 is SVGIG in the germline V gene (reference sequence). V was pared by 2 bases and J by 4 bases, with 9 bases between. The CDR3 protein is CAWSRSGNQPQHF. The CDR3 coding sequence is TGTGCCTGGAGTCGATCCGGTAATCAGCCCCAGCATTTT.

The chain joins TRBV20-1 to TRBJ2-2; D may be TRBD1 (6 bases). Per germline, CDR1 DFQATT and CDR2 SNEGSKA (reference sequence). With 6 bases removed from V and 0 bases from J, the gap between germline ends came to 14 bases. The CDR3 runs 15 residues. CDR3 bases: TGCAGTGCCCTCGGACAGATATCGAACACCGGGGAGCTGTTTTTT. It yields the protein CSALGQISNTGELFF.

The chain uses TRBV10-3 and TRBJ2-3; D not resolved. Trimming took off 0 bases at V and 0 bases at J, with 7 bases between the two ends. CDR3 length: 15 amino acids. Germline V gene sequence: CDR1 ENHRY, CDR2 SYGVKD. CDR3 residues: CAISESLGSTDTQYF. CDR3 coding DNA: TGTGCCATCAGTGAGTCTCTCGGGAGCACAGATACGCAGTATTTT.

The chain has TRBV15 and TRBJ1-2; no firm D call. V lost 3 bases to trimming and J lost 8 bases, with 10 bases between them. Germline lookup yields CDR1 LNHNV and CDR2 YYDKDF (reference sequence). The CDR3 covers 12 residues. This CDR3 reads CATSSSKSGYTF. The CDR3 DNA is TGTGCCACCAGCAGTTCGAAGTCGGGCTACACCTTC.

The chain recombines TRBV2 with TRBJ2-6; D ambiguous. The ends were cut back, 7 bases at V and 0 bases at J, with 10 bases in the middle. The germline V gene has CDR1 SNHLY and CDR2 FYNNEI. The CDR3 loop spans 15 amino acids. The chain's CDR3 is CASTLMYSGANVLTF. Written as DNA, the CDR3 is TGTGCCAGCACACTTATGTACTCTGGGGCCAACGTCCTGACTTTC.

The chain carries TRBV10-3 and TRBJ1-1, with D unresolved. Deletions cut 0 bases from V and 8 bases from J, with 10 bases between. In germline, CDR1 is ENHRY, CDR2 SYGVKD. The CDR3 is 13 residues long. The CDR3 region is CAISESGGREAFF. Here the CDR3 DNA reads TGTGCCATCAGTGAGTCGGGCGGAAGGGAAGCTTTCTTT.

The chain carries TRBV28 and TRBJ1-2, with a possible D match to TRBD1 (6 bases). Germline CDR1 and CDR2: MDHEN and SYDVKM. Between the trimmed V and J ends, which lost 6 bases and 5 bases, there was a span of 16 bases. The CDR3 consists of 14 residues. CDR3 sequence: CASRTTGTLYGYTF. The CDR3 nucleotides read TGTGCCAGCAGGACAACAGGGACCTTATATGGCTACACCTTC.

The rearrangement uses TRBV12-3 or TRBV12-4 and TRBJ2-2; D not resolved. V gave up 6 bases and J gave up 7 bases, with 9 bases separating them. The CDR3 is 12 amino acids. CDR3 sequence: CASRPTGGELFF. The CDR3 DNA reads TGTGCCAGCAGGCCGACGGGCGGGGAGCTGTTTTTT.

V is TRBV20-1 and J is TRBJ2-7, with a weak D call TRBD2 (6 bases). V was clipped by 3 bases and J by 1 base, with 16 bases between them. Per the germline V gene, CDR1 is DFQATT and CDR2 is SNEGSKA (reference sequence). The CDR3 totals 15 residues. The CDR3 nucleotides read TGCAGTGCTAGTGTCCCTAGCGCCTTTTCCTACGAGCAGTACTTC. This encodes CSASVPSAFSYEQYF.

The table lists this clonotype with a few counts. The gene calls are TRBV10-3 and TRBJ2-4; D is undetermined. This CDR3 spans 13 amino acids. V lost 2 bases and J 5 bases, leaving 7 bases between the germline ends. Per germline, CDR1 ENHRY and CDR2 SYGVKD. The CDR3 coding sequence is TGTGCCATCAGTGAGGGGAAGGAAAACATTCAGTACTTC. This sequence encodes CAISEGKENIQYF.

The rearrangement links TRBV28 to TRBJ2-5; D possibly corresponds to TRBD1 (7 bases). CDR1 is MDHEN, CDR2 SYDVKM, per germline. The ends were cut back, 6 bases at V and 7 bases at J, with 18 bases in the middle. This CDR3 is built from 14 residues. CDR3 DNA sequence: TGTGCCAGCAGCACAACCGGGACAGCGGGGACCCAGTACTTC. It codes for CASSTTGTAGTQYF.

The V call is TRBV19, the J call TRBJ2-1; 10 nucleotides agree with TRBD2. J gave up 4 bases and V 7 bases, and 16 bases lay outside the gene matches. The CDR3 contains 18 residues. CDR1 LNHDA and CDR2 SQIVND come from the germline V gene (reference sequence). The CDR3 is CASTADPRTSGKYNEQFF. DNA of the CDR3: TGTGCCAGTACCGCGGACCCCAGGACTAGCGGTAAATACAATGAGCAGTTCTTC.

The genes are TRBV6-2 or TRBV6-3 and TRBJ1-1; possible D gene TRBD1, 6 bases. Germline CDR1 MNHEY, CDR2 SVGEGT. The V and J ends lost 7 bases and 0 bases respectively, with 18 bases between them. The CDR3 extends over 16 amino acids. DNA of the CDR3: TGTGCCAGCAATAACGGACAGAAACTCATGAACACTGAAGCTTTCTTT. Protein sequence: CASNNGQKLMNTEAFF.

CDR3 sequence (DNA): TGTGCCAGCAGCGTAGGGGGACTTGGCGACGAGCAGTACTTC. Translating it yields CASSVGGLGDEQYF. The chain joins TRBV9 to TRBJ2-7; D possibly corresponds to TRBD2 (6 bases). The CDR3 spans 14 residues. The V end was cut by 0 bases, the J end by 5 bases, with 12 bases between. Looked up from germline, CDR1 is SGDLS and CDR2 is YYNGEE.

The rearrangement links TRBV5-1 to TRBJ2-7; 15 nucleotides line up with TRBD2. The CDR3 spans 19 residues. Germline V gene sequence: CDR1 SGHRS, CDR2 YFSETQ. V gave up 1 base and J gave up 4 bases; unmatched junction bases: 12. The CDR3 is CASSLPRTSGRALQYEQYF. The CDR3 DNA follows: TGCGCCAGCAGCTTGCCCCGGACTAGCGGGAGGGCCTTGCAGTACGAGCAGTACTTC.